Detailed here is one T cell receptor (beta chain). This entry belongs to a study of blood T cell repertoires in COVID-19. Background on the study: Samples came from the United States, Italy and Spain, spanning acute and convalescent COVID-19.

Some clones are missing from TCRdb's copy, which holds only in-frame ones; the method was immunoSEQ multiplex PCR. The sample has just under 150,000 clones; approximately 87% are singletons. The sequence came from a woman in her forties or fifties with active or convalescent COVID-19. Sequences were obtained from peripheral blood.

The CDR3 is CAWKHSSGNTIYF. The DNA for the CDR3 is TGTGCCTGGAAGCACAGCTCTGGAAACACCATATATTTT. J is TRBJ1-3 and V is TRBV30; D gene ambiguous. V was trimmed by 4 bases and J by 0 bases, leaving 7 bases between them. CDR3 length: 13 amino acids. Germline assignment: CDR1 GTSNPN and CDR2 SVGIG (reference sequence).